One T cell receptor beta chain is described in this entry. Clones were read by immunoSEQ multiplex PCR, and TCRdb kept only the in-frame ones, dropping some. The sample has approximately 68,000 clones, around 86% seen once. The data belong to a study of blood T cell repertoires in COVID-19. Germline V gene lookup returns CDR1 ENHRY and CDR2 SYGVKD. Trimming cost V 7 bases and J 2 bases; bases outside gene matches: 7. The length of the CDR3 is 14 residues. This chain uses TRBV10-3 with TRBJ1-2; 7 positions agree with TRBD1. The sample consisted of peripheral blood. This TCR was recovered from a man between 65 and 80 years old with active or convalescent COVID-19. The CDR3 region is CAINSGQPNYGYTF. CDR3 sequence (DNA): TGTGCCATCAACTCGGGACAGCCGAACTATGGCTACACCTTC.